Below are 11 T cell receptor beta chains sequenced from a single sample in a study of blood T cell repertoires in COVID-19. The method was immunoSEQ multiplex PCR; TCRdb's version includes in-frame clones alone and lacks a portion of them. Among approximately 150,000 clones listed, roughly 89% were seen once. Sequencing was carried out using peripheral blood. The source is a man in his fifties with active or convalescent COVID-19.

The rearrangement links TRBV19 to TRBJ2-1; TRBD2 is a possible D gene (6 bases). The germline V gene has CDR1 LNHDA and CDR2 SQIVND (reference sequence). Deletions cut 6 bases from V and 0 bases from J, with 12 bases between. CDR3 length: 15 residues. CDR3 in amino acids: CASSRRRDSYNEQFF. DNA for the CDR3: TGTGCCAGTAGCAGGAGGCGGGACTCCTACAATGAGCAGTTCTTC.

The V gene is TRBV6-5, the J gene TRBJ2-5, with a possible D match to TRBD2 (7 bases). The V gene's germline CDR1 is MNHEY and CDR2 SVGAGI. Trimming removed 6 bases at V and 5 bases at J, with 19 bases between. This CDR3 spans 15 amino acids. The CDR3 protein is CASRARGRAIETQYF. In DNA, the CDR3 is TGTGCCAGCAGGGCTAGGGGGAGGGCCATTGAGACCCAGTACTTC.

The chain recombines TRBV2 with TRBJ2-5; no firm D call. From germline, CDR1 is SNHLY and CDR2 FYNNEI. V was trimmed by 4 bases and J by 2 bases, leaving 5 bases between them. CDR3 length equals 12 residues. CDR3 region: CASSVTQETQYF. DNA of the CDR3: TGTGCCAGCAGTGTGACACAAGAGACCCAGTACTTC.

This chain uses TRBV4-1 with TRBJ1-1; D not resolved. Trimming pared 1 base from V and 1 base from J, leaving 10 bases between. The V gene's germline CDR1 is MGHRA and CDR2 YSYEKL. The CDR3 spans 15 residues. The CDR3 sequence is CASSQVRARNTEAFF. The CDR3 bases are TGCGCCAGCAGCCAAGTGAGGGCGCGGAACACTGAAGCTTTCTTT.

Written as DNA, the CDR3 is TGCGCCAGCACAATCGGTGGGGGGAACTACAATGAGCAGTTCTTC. It codes for CASTIGGGNYNEQFF. The chain links TRBV5-1 to TRBJ2-1, with D possibly TRBD2 on 6 matching bases. Trimming pared 6 bases from V and 3 bases from J, leaving 16 bases between. This CDR3 is built from 15 residues. Germline-derived CDR1 and CDR2 are SGHRS and YFSETQ. The complete variable domain, with remaining parts taken from reference TRBV5-1 and TRBJ2-1, reads KAGVTQTPRYLIKTRGQQVTLSCSPISGHRSVSWYQQTPGQGLQFLFEYFSETQRNKGNFPGRFSGRQFSNSRSEMNVSTLELGDSALYLCASTIGGGNYNEQFFGPGTRLTVL.

The chain carries TRBV19 and TRBJ2-3, with 12 bases aligning to TRBD2. Trimming removed 6 bases from V and 0 bases from J; junction bases left unmatched: 1. Germline CDR1 LNHDA, CDR2 SQIVND (reference sequence). This CDR3 region has 15 residues. The CDR3 bases are TGTGCCAGTAGCGGGACTAGCGGGAGCACAGATACGCAGTATTTT. Translated: CASSGTSGSTDTQYF. Supplemented by reference TRBV19 and TRBJ2-3, the full variable domain reads DGGITQSPKYLFRKEGQNVTLSCEQNLNHDAMYWYRQDPGQGLRLIYYSQIVNDFQKGDIAEGYSVSREKKESFPLTVTSAQKNPTAFYLCASSGTSGSTDTQYFGPGTRLTVL.

The count of this clone is one. The gene calls are TRBV27 and TRBJ2-7; a weak D match, TRBD2 (6 bases). Trimming took off 6 bases at V and 2 bases at J, with 14 bases between the two ends. Germline loops: CDR1 MNHEY, CDR2 SMNVEV (reference sequence). The CDR3 is made up of 14 amino acids. The CDR3 DNA reads TGTGCCAGCAGATTGGGACTGCCCCCCTACGAGCAGTACTTC. It translates to CASRLGLPPYEQYF.

The DNA of the CDR3 is TGCAGTGCTAGTGTGCTAGCGGGAAACAATGAGCAGTTCTTC. Translating gives CSASVLAGNNEQFF. This sequence joins TRBV20-1 and TRBJ2-1; 9 positions agree with TRBD2. V shed 3 bases and J 5 bases; nucleotides not matched to a gene: 5. The CDR3 covers 14 residues. Germline V gene lookup returns CDR1 DFQATT and CDR2 SNEGSKA (reference sequence).

The CDR3 bases are TGTGCCAGTAGTACCACAGGGCCGGGCAATCAGCCCCAGCATTTT. Translated, it gives CASSTTGPGNQPQHF. The chain combines TRBV19 with TRBJ1-5; weak D call: TRBD1 (6 bases). The CDR3 consists of 15 residues. Germline V gives CDR1 LNHDA, CDR2 SQIVND (reference sequence). The V and J ends lost 4 bases and 2 bases respectively, with 12 bases between them.

This chain connects TRBV5-1 to TRBJ2-6, with D tentatively TRBD1 (5 bases). The CDR3 is made up of 17 amino acids. In germline, CDR1 is SGHRS, CDR2 YFSETQ. The V end was cut by 4 bases, the J end by 1 base, with 15 bases between. The CDR3 bases are TGCGCCAGCAGCCGTCAGGGCCCTGGGTCTGGGGCCAACGTCCTGACTTTC. This encodes CASSRQGPGSGANVLTF.

Note on this clone: The same CDR3 also results from other DNA sequences found in this sample. This sequence joins TRBV5-4 and TRBJ2-1, with D possibly being TRBD1 (5 bases). The CDR3 extends over 13 amino acids. V lost 2 bases to trimming and J lost 4 bases, with 7 bases between them. Germline lookup yields CDR1 SGHNT and CDR2 YYREEE (reference sequence). CDR3 nucleotide sequence: TGTGCCAGCAGCTTAGACAGTTACAATGAGCAGTTCTTC. Its translation is CASSLDSYNEQFF.